This T cell receptor (beta chain) was recovered during a study of CD8+ T cells in alopecia areata. The study's findings and limits: A large proportion of expanded lesional clones were detected persisting in scalp and blood during tofacitinib. Scalp sequencing captures resident alphabeta T cells of normal skin too.

Germline CDR1 SGHAT, CDR2 FQNNGV. This CDR3 spans 14 amino acids. Germline trimming cut 4 bases from V and 3 bases from J; bases unmatched to any gene: 4. The sample's treatment: oral pan-JAK inhibitor, 5-10 mg twice daily. Separation by sorting yielded CD4+ and CD8+ T cells from PBMCs. The authors extracted RNA and reverse transcribed it into cDNA as the sequencing template. The data were produced by immunoSEQ multiplex PCR, yet TCRdb's version contains in-frame clones alone and is incomplete. The data show approximately 42,000 clones, with 55% to 75% seen just once and 20% to 25% held by the top ten. This clone has more than one count but fewer than ten. The antigen is not known.

This specimen was CD8+ T cells sorted from blood, taken at week 4, from a patient treated with tofacitinib. The chain links TRBV11-2 to TRBJ2-3; 7 nucleotides line up with TRBD2. The TCR originated in a human donor with alopecia areata. CDR3 bases: TGTGCCAGCAGCTCCTGGACTAGTACAGATACGCAGTATTTT. Translating gives CASSSWTSTDTQYF.